This record concerns one T cell receptor (beta chain) sequence. Its antigen remains undetermined. Per-nucleotide qualities are absent, and no much larger clonotype sits a single base away. TCRbeta CDR3 regions were amplified from genomic DNA using the immunoSEQ Assay, a bias-controlled multiplex PCR. The source study handled its data this way. The number of nucleated cells in each sample was estimated from the amplification of reference gene primers within the assay. Sequence reads were collapsed and filtered to measure the absolute abundance of every unique TCRbeta CDR3 rearrangement. For each sample, productive Simpson clonality was calculated as the square root of Simpson's diversity index across productive rearrangements. TCRdb obtained this table from immuneACCESS and retained in-frame rearrangements with V and J assigned. These tables miss some clones; where compared with another copy, unresolved V genes account for less than half of the shortfall, and the remainder is unexplained. V and J calls and clone size are given by that table; D and trimming were obtained from the DNA. This sample comprises about 310,000 clones, approximately 87% of them detected only once. The ten largest clones capture about 7.8% of the sample.

These data belong to a study of blood T cell repertoires in COVID-19 (dated by TCRdb to 2020 to 2022). About the study as a whole: Collaborator samples came from the United States, Italy and Spain and covered acute and convalescent phases of COVID-19. Samples came from the ongoing ImmuneRACE study (first 160 participants) plus 1,254 subjects from 6 global collaborators. Subjects who had been exposed to COVID-19, were actively infected with it, or had recovered from it provided the deeply sampled blood TCRbeta repertoires that made up the dataset. A de-identified subject ID, COVID-19 status, age in years and sex were almost always included in the sample metadata. HLA class I and class II types, where available, came from metadata supplied by the sample provider rather than from assay-based typing. A freely available public database, intended as a resource for researchers studying the immune response to SARS-CoV-2, is where the repertoires were released. The prospective study material was composed of cDNA or gDNA derived from T cells, B-cell-depleted T cells, or PBMCs. Broader findings and caveats from the paper: The amount of clinical and demographic metadata varied by source and participant and was provided uncurated.

CDR1 is given as SGHTA and CDR2 as FQGTGA, both from the germline V gene. V is cut back by 0 bases and J by 8 bases, with 4 bases in the junction unmatched. The CDR3, cysteine through phenylalanine, is 14 amino acids long. Only the CDR3 portion is preserved as DNA: 42 bases, with reading frame beginning at the first base. Samples from volunteer blood donors who had recovered from COVID-19 were contributed by a second Seattle source. Each collaborating institution followed its own protocols to collect whole blood in K2EDTA tubes. For TCRbeta analysis, collaborator samples were shipped as frozen whole blood, as isolated PBMCs, or as DNA extracted from either sample type.

Specimen: peripheral blood. This sequence uses TRBV7-3 and TRBJ2-1; the junction holds 7 bases that match TRBD2. This sequence was found in a woman aged 50 to 65 who had recovered from COVID-19. The base sequence is TGTGCCAGCAGCTTAACACGGGAGGAAGATGAGCAGTTCTTC. Its protein reads: CASSLTREEDEQFF.